Presented here are 18 T cell receptor beta chains from one specimen sequenced in a study of cytomegalovirus exposure and HLA in healthy donors. Repertoires were generated with immunoSEQ multiplex PCR, while TCRdb's copy carries only in-frame clones and drops some. The repertoire holds some 170,000 clones, with about 89% as singletons. The sample comprised PBMCs. Receptors originate from a young man in good health and CMV-seropositive.

The chain combines TRBV30 with TRBJ1-2; 7 nucleotides align to TRBD1. Germline CDR1 reads GTSNPN; CDR2 reads SVGIG (reference sequence). V was clipped by 2 bases and J by 4 bases; unmatched bases: 10. The CDR3 runs 15 residues. The CDR3 region has the DNA TGTGCCTGGAGTAAGGGGGCGGCAGGGGGCTATGGCTACACCTTC. It specifies CAWSKGAAGGYGYTF.

Notes on this clone: Compared with germline, one end of the junction differs, possibly owing to a read error. The chain couples TRBV5-1 to TRBJ2-3, with D possibly TRBD2 on 5 matching bases. CDR3 length: 13 amino acids. The germline CDR1 and CDR2 sequences are SGHRS and YFSETQ. The CDR3: CASSLASRDTQYF. The DNA for the CDR3 is TGCGCCAGCAGCTTGGCTAGCAGAGATACGCAGTATTTT.

The CDR3 DNA follows: TGCGCCAGCAGCTTGGACTCAACGACAGGGAACTATGGCTACACCTTC. Its translation: CASSLDSTTGNYGYTF. The chain combines TRBV5-1 with TRBJ1-2, with 7 nucleotides matching TRBD1. The CDR3 is made up of 16 amino acids. Per the germline V gene, CDR1 is SGHRS and CDR2 is YFSETQ. The V segment lost 0 bases and the J segment 2 bases; nucleotides outside the gene matches: 7.

The V gene is TRBV2, the J gene TRBJ2-3; D is possibly TRBD2 (6 bases). This CDR3 has 13 amino acids. Germline CDR1 reads SNHLY; CDR2 reads FYNNEI. Trimming removed 6 bases at V and 9 bases at J, with 16 bases between. The CDR3: CASSGAPSATQYF. The CDR3 nucleotides are TGTGCCAGCAGCGGTGCCCCTAGCGCAACGCAGTATTTT.

The chain has TRBV9 and TRBJ1-6; the D gene is possibly TRBD1 (6 bases). There are 16 residues in the CDR3. CDR1 is SGDLS and CDR2 is YYNGEE in the germline V gene. Trimming removed 0 bases at V and 7 bases at J, with 14 bases between. CDR3 residues: CASSVAGQGINSPLHF. Written as DNA, the CDR3 is TGTGCCAGCAGCGTAGCGGGCCAGGGGATAAATTCACCCCTCCACTTT.

The gene calls are TRBV27 and TRBJ2-5; 7 nucleotides agree with TRBD1. This CDR3 region has 14 residues. With 3 bases clipped from V and 2 bases from J, the junction kept 3 bases outside the gene matches. Germline assignment: CDR1 MNHEY and CDR2 SMNVEV (reference sequence). This chain's CDR3 is CASSFSDRQETQYF. The CDR3 DNA reads as TGTGCCAGCAGTTTCTCGGACAGGCAAGAGACCCAGTACTTC.

The chain recombines TRBV2 with TRBJ2-3; D might be TRBD1 (6 bases). The CDR3 has 13 residues. Trimming took off 8 bases at V and 5 bases at J, with 14 bases between the two ends. Germline V gives CDR1 SNHLY, CDR2 FYNNEI. The CDR3 region has the DNA TGTGCCAGCTGGGGGCCCCGACAAGATACGCAGTATTTT. It yields the protein CASWGPRQDTQYF.

The CDR3 DNA sequence: TGCAGCGTCAAAGCCGGGACAGGGCATAACTATGGCTACACCTTC. Translated, it gives CSVKAGTGHNYGYTF. The chain combines TRBV29-1 with TRBJ1-2; TRBD1 matches 9 bases. The CDR3 sequence is 15 residues long. With V trimmed by 6 bases and J by 1 base, 9 bases remained unmatched. The germline V gene encodes CDR1 SQVTM and CDR2 ANQGSEA.

V is TRBV7-2 and J is TRBJ1-1; D perhaps matches TRBD1 (5 bases). Trimming removed 5 bases at V and 3 bases at J, with 16 bases between. Germline CDR1 SGHTA, CDR2 FQGNSA. This CDR3 is built from 15 residues. CDR3 amino acids: CASSPGTPKDTEAFF. DNA of the CDR3: TGTGCCAGCAGCCCAGGGACTCCAAAGGACACTGAAGCTTTCTTT. Full variable domain (remainder filled in from reference TRBV7-2 and TRBJ1-1): GAGVSQSPSNKVTEKGKDVELRCDPISGHTALYWYRQSLGQGLEFLIYFQGNSAPDKSGLPSDRFSAERTGGSVSTLTIQRTQQEDSAVYLCASSPGTPKDTEAFFGQGTRLTVV.

This clone was recorded only once. The chain couples TRBV5-8 to TRBJ2-7; 8 bases align to TRBD2. This CDR3 is built from 14 residues. Germline CDR1 and CDR2: SGHTS and YDEGEE. The J segment lost 0 bases and the V segment lost 3 bases, leaving 2 bases of the junction unmatched. CDR3: CASSWGLGSYEQYF. Here the CDR3 DNA reads TGTGCCAGCAGCTGGGGACTAGGCTCCTACGAGCAGTACTTC.

The rearrangement uses TRBV6-5 and TRBJ2-1; D may be TRBD2 (6 bases). V lost 5 bases to trimming and J lost 8 bases, with 10 bases between them. The CDR3 is 12 residues long. Germline CDR1 and CDR2: MNHEY and SVGAGI. CDR3 sequence: CASSQTRDEQFF. Written as DNA, the CDR3 is TGTGCCAGCAGTCAGACTAGAGATGAGCAGTTCTTC.

The CDR3 bases are TGTGCCAGCAGCGTAGCTACCGGGGAGCTGTTTTTT. This codes for CASSVATGELFF. The chain combines TRBV9 with TRBJ2-2; D gene uncertain. V gave up 0 bases and J gave up 5 bases, with 2 bases separating them. Germline CDR1 is SGDLS and CDR2 is YYNGEE. CDR3 size: 12 residues.

This sequence joins TRBV29-1 and TRBJ2-1, with D possibly TRBD1 on 6 matching bases. The CDR3 has 13 amino acids. Germline loops: CDR1 SQVTM, CDR2 ANQGSEA. Trimming left V 7 bases short and J 8 bases short, with 18 bases between. The DNA for the CDR3 is TGCAGCGCCCAATCCACCGGGACATATGAGCAGTTCTTC. Amino acid sequence: CSAQSTGTYEQFF.

The rearrangement uses TRBV10-3 and TRBJ2-5; maybe TRBD2 (5 bases). Germline-derived CDR1 and CDR2 are ENHRY and SYGVKD. The CDR3 length is 14 residues. V was cut by 4 bases and J by 4 bases, with 13 bases left in between. DNA of the CDR3: TGTGCCATCAGTGGGGGAGCTGGGCTAGAGACCCAGTACTTC. Its protein product is CAISGGAGLETQYF.

This clone was seen a single time. V gene TRBV7-2 combines with J gene TRBJ1-5; D is perhaps TRBD1 (5 bases). The germline V gene has CDR1 SGHTA and CDR2 FQGNSA. This CDR3 comprises 14 residues. The V gene lost 5 bases and the J gene lost 9 bases, with 17 bases spanning the gap. CDR3 region: CASSLSAGPWPQHF. DNA for the CDR3: TGTGCCAGCAGCCTATCGGCGGGGCCCTGGCCCCAGCATTTT.

This clone was detected a few times. The rearrangement uses TRBV19 and TRBJ2-7; TRBD1 is a possible D gene (7 bases). The CDR3 consists of 14 residues. Deletions cut 3 bases from V and 7 bases from J, with 16 bases between. Germline V CDR1 and CDR2: LNHDA, SQIVND (reference sequence). The CDR3 region has the DNA TGTGCCAGTAGTATTGCCATGACAGGGAGGGAGCAGTACTTC. It encodes CASSIAMTGREQYF. Based on the CDR3 plus reference TRBV19 and TRBJ2-7, the full variable domain is DGGITQSPKYLFRKEGQNVTLSCEQNLNHDAMYWYRQDPGQGLRLIYYSQIVNDFQKGDIAEGYSVSREKKESFPLTVTSAQKNPTAFYLCASSIAMTGREQYFGPGTRLTVT.

The genes are TRBV5-1 and TRBJ1-3; 10 nucleotides match TRBD1. The CDR3 is 15 residues long. The trim removed 7 bases at V and 3 bases at J, leaving 7 bases unmatched. From germline, CDR1 is SGHRS and CDR2 YFSETQ. CDR3 in amino acids: CASSGQGLGGNTIYF. In DNA form, the CDR3 reads TGCGCCAGCTCGGGACAGGGGTTAGGTGGAAACACCATATATTTT.

This clone has only one observation. Here the CDR3 reads CASSFGTSPYEQYF. CDR3 in DNA: TGTGCCAGCAGCTTTGGGACATCACCTTACGAGCAGTACTTC. This chain connects TRBV7-9 to TRBJ2-7; D possibly corresponds to TRBD1 (6 bases). Germline V gives CDR1 SEHNR, CDR2 FQNEAQ (reference sequence). This CDR3 is 14 amino acids long. Trimming shortened V by 3 bases and J by 4 bases, and 13 bases separated the two germline ends.